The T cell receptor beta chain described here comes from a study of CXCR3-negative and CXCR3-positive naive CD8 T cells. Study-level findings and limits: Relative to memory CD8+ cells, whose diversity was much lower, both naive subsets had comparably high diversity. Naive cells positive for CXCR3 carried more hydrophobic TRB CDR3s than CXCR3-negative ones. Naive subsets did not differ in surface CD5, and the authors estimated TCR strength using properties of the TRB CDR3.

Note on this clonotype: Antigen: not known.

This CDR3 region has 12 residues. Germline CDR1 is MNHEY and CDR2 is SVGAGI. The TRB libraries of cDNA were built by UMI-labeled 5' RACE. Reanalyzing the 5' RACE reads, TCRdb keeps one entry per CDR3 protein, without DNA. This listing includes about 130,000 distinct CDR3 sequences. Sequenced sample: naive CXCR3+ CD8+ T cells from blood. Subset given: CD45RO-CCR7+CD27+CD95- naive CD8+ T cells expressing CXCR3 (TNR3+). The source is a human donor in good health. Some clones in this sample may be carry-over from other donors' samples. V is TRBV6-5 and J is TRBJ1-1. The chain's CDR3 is CASSSSGTEAFF.